This TCR beta chain is from a study of PD-1 blockade in mismatch repair-deficient tumors. Study at large: Enrolled about 2012-2016, patients had progressing, pretreated mismatch repair-deficient cancers of over nine types.

To note about this clone: Its target is unknown.

The germline V gene encodes CDR1 MGHDK and CDR2 SYGVNS. The ends lost 3 bases at V and 0 bases at J; junction bases unmatched: 5. CDR3 size: 15 residues. Profiling relied on immunoSEQ multiplex PCR, and the TCRdb table lists in-frame clones only, not all of them. The sample includes about 120,000 clones, about 86% of them seen just once. All patients were mismatch repair deficient, assessed by either PCR or immunohistochemistry. TCRs were sequenced from a few patients responding to pembrolizumab. General study results and limits: After pembrolizumab, tumor-resident clones rose rapidly, then generally contracted before radiologic responses.

The sequence came from an adult with mismatch repair-deficient cancer. Specimen: peripheral blood, collected 44 weeks after starting pembrolizumab. V and J are TRBV25-1 and TRBJ2-7, with 7 bases matching TRBD1. CDR3 DNA: TGTGCCAGCAGTGATGATAGACAGGGCTCCTACGAGCAGTACTTC. It is translated as CASSDDRQGSYEQYF.